This TCR beta chain is from a study of CD4 T cells in relation to SARS-CoV-2 and coronaviruses. CDR3 size: 13 residues. V was pared by 2 bases and J by 1 base, with 5 bases between. The germline V gene has CDR1 SGHTA and CDR2 FQGNSA. With respect to this clone: The antigen is not known.

Repertoires were generated with immunoSEQ multiplex PCR, while TCRdb's copy carries only in-frame clones and drops some. This table holds approximately 25,000 clones, less than 85% found once. Before the COVID-19 pandemic, during about 2010-2018, CD4+ T cells were taken from unexposed donors. CD4+ T cells were isolated from the cells after 10 days of culture. As cell numbers allowed, unexposed-donor CD4+ T cells faced SARS-CoV-2 S/N and four cold-coronavirus spikes. This chain connects TRBV7-2 to TRBJ2-5; D possibly corresponds to TRBD1 (5 bases). This TCR came from a human donor in good health. Sequenced sample: CD4+ T cells from PBMCs, cultured in vitro. The CDR3 DNA reads as TGTGCCAGCAGCTTAAGGGGCCAAGAGACCCAGTACTTC. It specifies CASSLRGQETQYF.